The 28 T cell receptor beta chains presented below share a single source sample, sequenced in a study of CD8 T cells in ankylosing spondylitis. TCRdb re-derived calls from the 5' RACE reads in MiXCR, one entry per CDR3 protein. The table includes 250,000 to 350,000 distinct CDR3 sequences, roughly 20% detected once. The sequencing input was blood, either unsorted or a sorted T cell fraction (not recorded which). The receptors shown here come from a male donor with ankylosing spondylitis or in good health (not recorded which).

This CDR3 reads CASSPGTSGGTEQFF. The DNA of the CDR3 is TGTGCCAGCAGCCCAGGGACTAGCGGGGGCACTGAGCAGTTCTTC. The V call is TRBV7-3, the J call TRBJ2-1, with TRBD2 identical over 14 bases. Germline V gives CDR1 SGHTA, CDR2 FQGTGA. Germline trimming cut 5 bases from V and 9 bases from J; bases unmatched to any gene: 6. The CDR3 runs to 15 residues.

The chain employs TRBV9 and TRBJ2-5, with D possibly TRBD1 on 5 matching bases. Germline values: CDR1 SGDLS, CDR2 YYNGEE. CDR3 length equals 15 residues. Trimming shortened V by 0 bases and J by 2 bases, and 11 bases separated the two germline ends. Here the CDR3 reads CASSVGPTDQETQYF. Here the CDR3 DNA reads TGTGCCAGCAGCGTAGGTCCGACAGATCAAGAGACCCAGTACTTC.

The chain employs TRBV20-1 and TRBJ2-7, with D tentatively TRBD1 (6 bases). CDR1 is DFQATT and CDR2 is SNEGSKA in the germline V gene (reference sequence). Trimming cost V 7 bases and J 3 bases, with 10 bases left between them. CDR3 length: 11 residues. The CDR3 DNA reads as TGCAGTGTCGCAGGGGACTACGAGCAGTACGTC. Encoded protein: CSVAGDYEQYV.

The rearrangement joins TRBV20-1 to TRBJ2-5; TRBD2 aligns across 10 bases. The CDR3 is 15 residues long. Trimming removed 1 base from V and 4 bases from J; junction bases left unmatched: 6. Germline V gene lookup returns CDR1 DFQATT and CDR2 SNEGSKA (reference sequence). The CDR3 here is CSARAPLAGRETQYF. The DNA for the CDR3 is TGCAGTGCTAGAGCCCCACTAGCGGGAAGAGAGACCCAGTACTTC.

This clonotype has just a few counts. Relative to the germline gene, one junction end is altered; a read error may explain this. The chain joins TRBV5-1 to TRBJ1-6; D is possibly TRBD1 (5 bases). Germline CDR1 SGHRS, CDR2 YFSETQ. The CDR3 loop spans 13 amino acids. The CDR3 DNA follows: TGCGCCAGCAGTTTGGCAGGGCGTTCACCCCTCCACTTT. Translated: CASSLAGRSPLHF.

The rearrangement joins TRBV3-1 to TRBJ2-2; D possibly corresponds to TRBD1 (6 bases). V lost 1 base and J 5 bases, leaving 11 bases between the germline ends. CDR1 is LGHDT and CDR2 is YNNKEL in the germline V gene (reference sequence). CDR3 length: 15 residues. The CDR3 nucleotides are TGTGCCAGCAGCCAAGCAGGGGTGAAAACCGGGGAGCTGTTTTTT. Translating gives CASSQAGVKTGELFF.

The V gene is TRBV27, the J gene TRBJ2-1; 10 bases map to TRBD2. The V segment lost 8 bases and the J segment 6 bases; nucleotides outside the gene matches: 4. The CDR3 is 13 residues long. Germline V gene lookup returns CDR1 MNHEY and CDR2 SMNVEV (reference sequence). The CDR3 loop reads CASWASGGNEQFF. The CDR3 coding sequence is TGTGCCAGCTGGGCTAGCGGGGGCAATGAGCAGTTCTTC.

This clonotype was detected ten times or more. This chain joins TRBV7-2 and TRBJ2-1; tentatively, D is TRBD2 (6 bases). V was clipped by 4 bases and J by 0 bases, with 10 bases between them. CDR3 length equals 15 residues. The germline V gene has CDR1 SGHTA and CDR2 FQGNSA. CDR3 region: CASSSEGSSYNEQFF. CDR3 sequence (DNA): TGTGCCAGCAGCTCGGAGGGAAGCTCCTACAATGAGCAGTTCTTC.

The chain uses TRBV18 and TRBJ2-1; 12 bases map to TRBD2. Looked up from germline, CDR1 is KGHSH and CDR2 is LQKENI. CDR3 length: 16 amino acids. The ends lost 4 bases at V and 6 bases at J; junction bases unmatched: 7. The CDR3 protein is CASSLQTSGSPNEQFF. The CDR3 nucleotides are TGTGCCAGCTCACTTCAGACTAGCGGGAGTCCCAATGAGCAGTTCTTC.

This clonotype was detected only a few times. The CDR3 coding sequence is TGTGCCAGCAGCCGGAGAGGGGGCAATGAGCAGTTCTTC. As protein: CASSRRGGNEQFF. The chain combines TRBV11-2 with TRBJ2-1, with D possibly matching TRBD1 (6 bases). V shed 5 bases and J shed 6 bases, with 11 bases lying between them. CDR1 and CDR2 (germline): SGHAT, FQNNGV. The CDR3 length is 13 residues.

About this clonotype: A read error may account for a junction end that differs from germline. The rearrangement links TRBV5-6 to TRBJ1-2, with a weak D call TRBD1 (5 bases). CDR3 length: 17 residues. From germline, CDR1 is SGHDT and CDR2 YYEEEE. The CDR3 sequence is CAGSLGGDGSGNYGYTF. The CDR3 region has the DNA TGTGCCGGCAGCTTGGGAGGGGATGGGTCCGGTAACTATGGCTACACCTTC.

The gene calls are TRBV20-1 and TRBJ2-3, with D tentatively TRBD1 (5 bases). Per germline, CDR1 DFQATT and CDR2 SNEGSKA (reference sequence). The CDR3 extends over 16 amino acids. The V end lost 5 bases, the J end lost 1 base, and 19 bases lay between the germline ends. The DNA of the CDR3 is TGCAGTGCTGGCGGCAGGGTCTTACCCCGCACAGATACGCAGTATTTT. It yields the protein CSAGGRVLPRTDTQYF.

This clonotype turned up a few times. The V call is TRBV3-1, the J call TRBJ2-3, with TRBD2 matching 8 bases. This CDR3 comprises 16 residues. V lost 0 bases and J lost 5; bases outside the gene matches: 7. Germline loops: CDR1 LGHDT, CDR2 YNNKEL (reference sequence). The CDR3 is CASSQDRSGGEDTQYF. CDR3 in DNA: TGTGCCAGCAGCCAAGATCGGAGCGGGGGAGAAGATACGCAGTATTTT.

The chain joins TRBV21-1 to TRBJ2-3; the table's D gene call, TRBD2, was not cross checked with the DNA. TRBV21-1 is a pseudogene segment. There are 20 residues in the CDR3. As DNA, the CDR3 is TGTGCCAGCAGCGGGCCGGGACTAGCGGGGGCTTACGTTAGCACAGATACGCAGTATTTT. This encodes CASSGPGLAGAYVSTDTQYF.

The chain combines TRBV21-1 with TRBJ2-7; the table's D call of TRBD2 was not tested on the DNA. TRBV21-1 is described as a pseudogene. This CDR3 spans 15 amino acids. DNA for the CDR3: TGTGCCAGCAGCACAGGGACTAGCGGGAGCTACGAGCAGTACGTC. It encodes CASSTGTSGSYEQYV.

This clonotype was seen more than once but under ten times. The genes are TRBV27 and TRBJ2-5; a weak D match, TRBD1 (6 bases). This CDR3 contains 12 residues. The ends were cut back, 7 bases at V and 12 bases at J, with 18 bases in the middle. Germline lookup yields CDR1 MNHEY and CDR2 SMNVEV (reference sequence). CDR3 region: CASKGTGNTEYF. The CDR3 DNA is TGTGCCAGCAAGGGCACAGGGAACACGGAGTACTTC.

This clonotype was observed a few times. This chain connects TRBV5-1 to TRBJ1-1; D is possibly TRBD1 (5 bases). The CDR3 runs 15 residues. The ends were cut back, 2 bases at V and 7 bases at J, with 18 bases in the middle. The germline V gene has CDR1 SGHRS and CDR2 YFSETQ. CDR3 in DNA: TGCGCCAGCAGCTTTGGGGGGACCCGAGGGGATGAAGCTTTCTTT. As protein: CASSFGGTRGDEAFF.

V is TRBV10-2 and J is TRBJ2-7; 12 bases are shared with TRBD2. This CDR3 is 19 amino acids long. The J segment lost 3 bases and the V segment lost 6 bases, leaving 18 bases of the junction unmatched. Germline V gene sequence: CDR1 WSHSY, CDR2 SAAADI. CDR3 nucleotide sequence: TGCGCCAGCAGCCCAGAGGGGGGCCTGGGACTAGCGGGCCTCTACGAGCAGTACGTC. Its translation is CASSPEGGLGLAGLYEQYV.

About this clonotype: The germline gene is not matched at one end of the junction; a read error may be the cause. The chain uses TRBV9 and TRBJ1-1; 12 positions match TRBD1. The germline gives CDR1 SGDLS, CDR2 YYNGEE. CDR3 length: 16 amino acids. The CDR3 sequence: CAGSGGQGAWDTEAFF. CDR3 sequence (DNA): TGTGCCGGCAGCGGGGGACAGGGGGCATGGGACACTGAAGCTTTCTTT. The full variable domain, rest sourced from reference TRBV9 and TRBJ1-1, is DSGVTQTPKHLITATGQRVTLRCSPRSGDLSVYWYQQSLDQGLQFLIQYYNGEERAKGNILERFSAQQFPDLHSELNLSSLELGDSALYFCAGSGGQGAWDTEAFFGQGTRLTVV.

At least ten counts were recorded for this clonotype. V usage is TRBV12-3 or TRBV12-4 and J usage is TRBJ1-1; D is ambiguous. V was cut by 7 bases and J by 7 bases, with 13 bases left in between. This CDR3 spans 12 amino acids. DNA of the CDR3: TGTGCCAGCACCCTGGGCGGGATTGAAGCTTTCTTT. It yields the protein CASTLGGIEAFF.

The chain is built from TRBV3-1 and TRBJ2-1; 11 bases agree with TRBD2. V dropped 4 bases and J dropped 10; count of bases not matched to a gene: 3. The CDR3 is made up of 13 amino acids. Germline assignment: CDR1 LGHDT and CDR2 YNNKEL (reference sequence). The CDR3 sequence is CASSRLAGTEQFF. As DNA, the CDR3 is TGTGCCAGCAGCCGACTAGCGGGGACCGAGCAGTTCTTC.

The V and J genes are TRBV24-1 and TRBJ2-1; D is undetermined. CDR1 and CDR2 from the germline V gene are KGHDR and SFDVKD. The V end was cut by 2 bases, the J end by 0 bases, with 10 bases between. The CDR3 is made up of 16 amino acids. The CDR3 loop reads CATSDSAAYSYNEQFF. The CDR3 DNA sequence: TGTGCCACCAGTGATTCGGCCGCCTACTCCTACAATGAGCAGTTCTTC.

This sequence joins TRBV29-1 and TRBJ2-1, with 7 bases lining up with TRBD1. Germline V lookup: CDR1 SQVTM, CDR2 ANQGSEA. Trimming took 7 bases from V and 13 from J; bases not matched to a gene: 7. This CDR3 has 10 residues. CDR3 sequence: CSAILGGQFF. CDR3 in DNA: TGCAGCGCCATACTAGGGGGCCAGTTCTTC.

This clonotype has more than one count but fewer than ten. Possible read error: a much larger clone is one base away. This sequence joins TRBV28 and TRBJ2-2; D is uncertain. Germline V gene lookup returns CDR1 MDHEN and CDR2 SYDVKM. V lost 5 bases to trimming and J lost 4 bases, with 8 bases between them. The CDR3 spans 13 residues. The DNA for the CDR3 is TGTGCCAGCAGTCCCCCCAGCACCGGGGAGCTGTTTTTT. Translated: CASSPPSTGELFF.

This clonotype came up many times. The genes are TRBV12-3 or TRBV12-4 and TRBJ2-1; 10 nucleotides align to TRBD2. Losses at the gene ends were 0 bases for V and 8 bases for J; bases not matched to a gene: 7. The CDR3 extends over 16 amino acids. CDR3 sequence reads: CASSLALTSGVDEQFF. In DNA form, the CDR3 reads TGTGCCAGCAGTTTAGCGCTAACTAGCGGGGTAGATGAGCAGTTCTTC.

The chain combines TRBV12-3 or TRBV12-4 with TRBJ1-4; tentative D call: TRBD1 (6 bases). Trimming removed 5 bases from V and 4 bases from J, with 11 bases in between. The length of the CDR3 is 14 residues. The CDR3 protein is CASSPRRGNEKLFF. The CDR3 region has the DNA TGTGCCAGCAGTCCCCGCAGGGGTAATGAAAAACTGTTTTTT.

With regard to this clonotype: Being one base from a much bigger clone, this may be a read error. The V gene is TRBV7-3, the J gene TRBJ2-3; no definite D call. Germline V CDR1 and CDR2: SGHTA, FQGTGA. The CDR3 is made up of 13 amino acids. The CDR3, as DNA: TGTGCCAGCAGCTTAATTCTCCGAGATATGCAGTATTTT. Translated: CASSLILRDMQYF.

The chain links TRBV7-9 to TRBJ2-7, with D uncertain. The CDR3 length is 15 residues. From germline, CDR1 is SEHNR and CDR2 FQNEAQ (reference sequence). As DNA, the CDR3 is TGTGCTAAACTAAACGGAATAATAAGATCCTACGAGCAGTACGTC. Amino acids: CAKLNGIIRSYEQYV.